This T cell receptor beta chain stems from a study of Ad26.COV2.S vaccination and SARS-CoV-2 variants. Study-level information: Donor allocation was to the COV1001 Ad26.COV2.S trial arm.

Only in-frame clones appear in the TCRdb table, and some are missing; sequencing was by immunoSEQ multiplex PCR. The sample lists 450,000 to 550,000 clones; 80% to 90% were seen once. The treatment here: about 20 received Ad26.COV2.S at low or high dose, single or two shots; about five received placebo; per-sample allocation not given. Collection of samples fell on day 63 after the first vaccine or placebo injection. Findings and limits, study-wide: Vaccinees reportedly had broad spike-specific CD8+ and CD4+ T cell responses. Vaccinees and placebo recipients showed similar non-spike TCR breadth.

The germline V and J ends were trimmed by 0 bases and 0 bases, with 11 bases remaining between them. Germline CDR1 and CDR2: LGHNA and YNFKEQ. CDR3 length: 16 amino acids. To note about this clone: The antigen is undetermined.

The material was peripheral blood, obtained in a trial of Ad26.COV2.S vaccine versus placebo. This receptor was taken from a person between 18 and 65 years old who received the Ad26.COV2.S COVID-19 vaccine or a placebo. The rearrangement links TRBV4-2 to TRBJ1-2, with D unclear. As DNA, the CDR3 is TGTGCCAGCAGCCAAGATTGGGCAGAAGCTAACTATGGCTACACCTTC. Its protein product is CASSQDWAEANYGYTF.